The 29 T cell receptor beta chains reported below all come from one sample, sequenced in a study of regulatory T cells in long-lasting Graves disease. Sample time point: newly diagnosed GD, antithyroid drugs for less than 3 months. Generation of the TCR library employed RNA extracted from PBMCs. The TCR beta library used iRepertoire HTBI primers with Arm-PCR amplification of CDR3. Using its own MiXCR run on the multiplex PCR reads, TCRdb lists one record per CDR3 protein. The sample includes under 700,000 distinct CDR3 sequences, approximately 16% of them seen just once. These same data were also listed under a study on T cells in Graves' hyperthyroidism and ophthalmopathy.

The sample was peripheral blood mononuclear cells (PBMCs), taken at new diagnosis, from a patient treated with antithyroid drugs. Receptor source: a woman aged 35-60 years with Graves disease.

The chain links TRBV30 to TRBJ1-2, with a tentative D call TRBD1 (5 bases). CDR1 and CDR2 from the germline V gene are GTSNPN and SVGIG (reference sequence). Trimming shortened V by 2 bases and J by 5 bases, and 18 bases separated the two germline ends. This CDR3 has 15 amino acids. The chain's CDR3 is CAWSYPGQSWYGYTF. DNA for the CDR3: TGTGCCTGGAGTTACCCAGGGCAATCTTGGTATGGCTACACCTTC.

In its sample, this clonotype was seen many times. The CDR3 region is CASTPWDMALCEQYF. The CDR3 coding sequence is TGTGCCAGCACCCCATGGGACATGGCCTTGTGCGAGCAGTACTTC. The chain employs TRBV2 and TRBJ2-7, with D possibly matching TRBD1 (6 bases). From germline, CDR1 is SNHLY and CDR2 FYNNEI. V gave up 7 bases and J gave up 6 bases, with 22 bases separating them. This CDR3 has 15 amino acids.

This clonotype appeared many times. The chain has TRBV11-2 and TRBJ2-1; D may be TRBD1 (6 bases). The ends were cut back, 4 bases at V and 12 bases at J, with 16 bases in the middle. Germline-derived CDR1 and CDR2 are SGHAT and FQNNGV. This CDR3 comprises 13 residues. Here the CDR3 DNA reads TGTGCCAGCAGCTCTAACCTTAGAGGGGGGCAGTTCTTC. Protein: CASSSNLRGGQFF.

The J gene is TRBJ2-7, the V gene TRBV6-5; unclear D gene. Germline CDR1 reads MNHEY; CDR2 reads SVGAGI. This CDR3 has 16 amino acids. Trimming cost V 1 base and J 3 bases, with 16 bases left between them. The CDR3 here is CASSYWGTASYYEQYF. The CDR3 DNA sequence: TGTGCCAGCAGTTACTGGGGAACGGCTTCCTACTACGAGCAGTACTTC.

The chain couples TRBV5-1 to TRBJ1-4; D may be TRBD1 (5 bases). The germline V gene encodes CDR1 SGHRS and CDR2 YFSETQ. V shed 4 bases and J shed 8 bases, with 15 bases lying between them. The CDR3 loop spans 14 amino acids. The CDR3 DNA follows: TGCGCCAGCAGCCCGACAGCCTTTGGGGAAAAACTGTTTTTT. Translated: CASSPTAFGEKLFF.

In this sample, this clonotype turned up many times. The chain is built from TRBV11-2 and TRBJ2-1, with 10 nucleotides matching TRBD2. This CDR3 is built from 16 residues. Trimming removed 0 bases from V and 12 bases from J; junction bases left unmatched: 11. The germline gives CDR1 SGHAT, CDR2 FQNNGV. CDR3 loop: CASSLDALAGTPRQFF. As DNA, the CDR3 is TGTGCCAGCAGCTTAGACGCACTAGCGGGGACCCCTAGGCAGTTCTTC.

This clonotype was observed a single time. This rearrangement joins TRBV12-3 or TRBV12-4 to TRBJ2-3, with D perhaps being TRBD1 or TRBD2 (5 bases each). Trimming took off 6 bases at V and 4 bases at J, with 8 bases between the two ends. The CDR3 has 12 residues. The CDR3 DNA is TGTGCCAGCAGGGGGGACCCAGATACGCAGTATTTT. Translated, it gives CASRGDPDTQYF.

This clonotype has a handful of counts. The chain couples TRBV20-1 to TRBJ1-6; tentative D call: TRBD1 (5 bases). In germline, CDR1 is DFQATT, CDR2 SNEGSKA (reference sequence). This CDR3 has 14 residues. Trimming cost V 6 bases and J 6 bases, with 15 bases left between them. In nucleotides, the CDR3 is TGCAGTGCCAGTACCGGGACGTCTAATTCACCCCTCCACTTT. It encodes CSASTGTSNSPLHF.

This clonotype was recorded a few times. A much larger clone sits a single nucleotide away, making a read error possible. The chain links TRBV12-3 or TRBV12-4 to TRBJ1-2, with D possibly being TRBD1 (6 bases). This CDR3 is built from 13 residues. CDR3 loop: CASSFPGDYGHTF. CDR3 coding DNA: TGTGCCAGCAGTTTTCCAGGGGACTATGGCCACACCTTC.

The sample holds many counts of this clonotype. V is TRBV28 and J is TRBJ2-1; D possibly corresponds to TRBD2 (5 bases). The CDR3 consists of 17 residues. The V end lost 0 bases, the J end lost 5 bases, and 17 bases lay between the germline ends. In germline, CDR1 is MDHEN, CDR2 SYDVKM. In nucleotides, the CDR3 is TGTGCCAGCAGTTTATGGCCCCCCAGCGGCACCAACAATGAGCAGTTCTTC. Its protein product is CASSLWPPSGTNNEQFF.

This chain uses TRBV5-4 with TRBJ1-6; tentatively, D is TRBD1 (5 bases). V lost 3 bases and J 10 bases, leaving 20 bases between the germline ends. The CDR3 runs to 16 residues. The germline V gene has CDR1 SGHNT and CDR2 YYREEE (reference sequence). The CDR3 DNA reads as TGTGCCAGCAGCTCAAGTGGGGGACGAGTAGGATCACCCCTCCACTTT. Protein: CASSSSGGRVGSPLHF.

This clonotype was recorded many times. The V call is TRBV18, the J call TRBJ1-1, with a weak D call TRBD1 (5 bases). Germline V gene data show CDR1 as KGHSH and CDR2 as LQKENI. V shed 10 bases and J shed 1 base, with 10 bases lying between them. The CDR3 totals 12 residues. The CDR3 DNA follows: TGTGCCACCTCTACAGGGAACACTGAAGCTTTCTTT. Its protein is CATSTGNTEAFF.

V usage is TRBV18 and J usage is TRBJ1-1; D remains ambiguous. The CDR3 has 15 residues. V gave up 3 bases and J gave up 1 base, with 12 bases separating them. Germline CDR1 reads KGHSH; CDR2 reads LQKENI. The CDR3 loop is CASSPPGDRNTEAFF. The CDR3 DNA is TGTGCCAGCTCACCCCCGGGTGATAGGAACACTGAAGCTTTCTTT.

The V and J genes are TRBV2 and TRBJ2-3; 11 bases are a match to TRBD2. Germline CDR1 SNHLY, CDR2 FYNNEI. The CDR3 has 18 amino acids. V dropped 5 bases and J dropped 1; count of bases not matched to a gene: 11. The CDR3 sequence: CASSPTVAGGIRTDTQYF. In nucleotides, the CDR3 is TGTGCCAGCAGTCCCACTGTAGCGGGGGGGATCCGCACAGATACGCAGTATTTT.

Only a few counts were recorded for this clonotype. The chain uses TRBV6-1 and TRBJ1-6; D not resolved. Between the trimmed V and J ends, which lost 9 bases and 15 bases, there was a span of 15 bases. The CDR3 spans 11 residues. Germline CDR1 reads MNHNS; CDR2 reads SASEGT. Written as DNA, the CDR3 is TGTGCCAGGATTTACTGGGCAAGCCTCCACTTT. This encodes CARIYWASLHF.

In this sample, this clonotype turned up many times. The V gene is TRBV5-1, the J gene TRBJ1-1; 7 bases line up with TRBD1. Per germline, CDR1 SGHRS and CDR2 YFSETQ. V shed 2 bases and J 5 bases; nucleotides not matched to a gene: 6. The CDR3 consists of 14 residues. The CDR3 reads CASSFNPGGTEAFF. CDR3 DNA: TGCGCCAGCAGCTTTAACCCAGGGGGAACTGAAGCTTTCTTT.

This clonotype was recorded many times. The chain recombines TRBV25-1 with TRBJ2-3, with TRBD1 matching over 7 bases. CDR3 size: 15 residues. The germline V gene has CDR1 MGHDK and CDR2 SYGVNS. J gave up 0 bases and V 1 base, and 1 base lay outside the gene matches. CDR3 nucleotide sequence: TGTGCCAGCAGTGAATTAGGGGGCAGCACAGATACGCAGTATTTT. This codes for CASSELGGSTDTQYF.

This clonotype turned up a few times. The V call is TRBV14, the J call TRBJ1-6; D ambiguous. Germline lookup yields CDR1 SGHDN and CDR2 FVKESK. V lost 2 bases to trimming and J lost 7 bases, with 12 bases between them. This CDR3 is 15 amino acids long. Written as DNA, the CDR3 is TGTGCCAGCAGCCAACCGGGCTTGGGGAATTCACCCCTCCACTTT. It specifies CASSQPGLGNSPLHF. Full variable domain (missing parts from reference TRBV14 and TRBJ1-6): EAGVTQFPSHSVIEKGQTVTLRCDPISGHDNLYWYRRVMGKEIKFLLHFVKESKQDESGMPNNRFLAERTGGTYSTLKVQPAELEDSGVYFCASSQPGLGNSPLHFGNGTRLTVT.

The V call is TRBV7-8, the J call TRBJ2-4, with a tentative D call TRBD2 (6 bases). Per germline, CDR1 SGHVS and CDR2 FQNEAQ. V dropped 3 bases and J dropped 9 bases, with 9 bases sitting between them. The CDR3 totals 12 residues. DNA for the CDR3: TGTGCCAGCAGCTTTCAGGGAGGCATTCAGTACTTC. The encoded protein is CASSFQGGIQYF. Together with reference TRBV7-8 and TRBJ2-4, the CDR3 gives the full variable domain: GAGVSQSPRYKVAKRGQDVALRCDPISGHVSLFWYQQALGQGPEFLTYFQNEAQLDKSGLPSDRFFAERPEGSVSTLKIQRTQQEDSAVYLCASSFQGGIQYFGAGTRLSVL.

This clonotype was observed a handful of times. The V call is TRBV10-3, the J call TRBJ2-4; TRBD2 matches at 10 bases. This CDR3 spans 13 amino acids. Per the germline V gene, CDR1 is ENHRY and CDR2 is SYGVKD. J lost 7 bases, V lost 3 bases, and 0 bases had no gene match. The CDR3 DNA is TGTGCCATCAGTGAAGCGGGGGGGAACATTCAGTACTTC. Translating gives CAISEAGGNIQYF.

This clonotype was seen many times. The gene calls are TRBV5-1 and TRBJ1-1, with TRBD1 matching over 9 bases. There are 15 residues in the CDR3. Germline V lookup: CDR1 SGHRS, CDR2 YFSETQ. V was pared by 2 bases and J by 4 bases, with 6 bases of the junction left unmatched. DNA for the CDR3: TGCGCCAGCAGCTTACAGGGGGCGCTTAGCACTGAAGCTTTCTTT. This gives the protein CASSLQGALSTEAFF.

This clonotype appeared a few times. The CDR3 carries no conserved terminal phenylalanine or tryptophan, so it likely arises from a read error. The chain carries TRBV5-1 and TRBJ1-1; TRBD1 might be the D (6 bases). CDR3 size: 16 residues. Trimming removed 0 bases at V and 3 bases at J, with 15 bases between. Germline V gives CDR1 SGHRS, CDR2 YFSETQ. The CDR3 loop reads CASSLENQGWDTEAFS. The DNA of the CDR3 is TGCGCCAGCAGCTTGGAGAATCAGGGGTGGGACACTGAAGCTTTCTCT.

This clonotype was seen a handful of times. V is TRBV25-1 and J is TRBJ1-4, with 9 bases aligning to TRBD1. Germline V gene data show CDR1 as MGHDK and CDR2 as SYGVNS. CDR3 length: 14 amino acids. V was pared by 7 bases and J by 6 bases, with 6 bases of the junction left unmatched. CDR3 DNA sequence: TGTGCCAGCACCCCCGGGACAGGGCATGAAAAACTGTTTTTT. Protein: CASTPGTGHEKLFF.

This clonotype came up many times. The rearrangement joins TRBV3-1 to TRBJ2-4, with no clear D. The CDR3 is 12 residues long. Looked up from germline, CDR1 is LGHDT and CDR2 is YNNKEL (reference sequence). Between the trimmed V and J ends, which lost 3 bases and 5 bases, there was a span of 5 bases. The DNA for the CDR3 is TGTGCCAGCAGCCAGCAGGAAAACATTCAGTACTTC. Its translation is CASSQQENIQYF.

This clonotype was picked up a small number of times. The rearrangement joins TRBV27 to TRBJ1-5; no definite D call. The CDR3 sequence is 13 residues long. Trimming removed 2 bases from V and 6 bases from J, with 8 bases in between. Germline V gene data show CDR1 as MNHEY and CDR2 as SMNVEV (reference sequence). In DNA form, the CDR3 reads TGTGCCAGCAGTTTAAATTATGGTCAGCCCCAGCATTTT. As protein: CASSLNYGQPQHF.

This clonotype was seen only a few times. V gene TRBV3-1 combines with J gene TRBJ2-2; D possibly corresponds to TRBD2 (6 bases). The CDR3 loop spans 14 amino acids. Germline V CDR1 and CDR2: LGHDT, YNNKEL (reference sequence). V was cut by 2 bases and J by 5 bases, with 9 bases left in between. This CDR3 reads CASSQHRGTGELFF. CDR3 in DNA: TGTGCCAGCAGCCAACACCGGGGGACCGGGGAGCTGTTTTTT.

This clonotype was counted at least ten times. This sequence joins TRBV24-1 and TRBJ2-1; no clear D gene. From germline, CDR1 is KGHDR and CDR2 SFDVKD. The CDR3 covers 14 residues. The V gene lost 5 bases and the J gene lost 0 bases, with 7 bases spanning the gap. DNA of the CDR3: TGTGCCACCAGTGGGTCCCACTCCTACAATGAGCAGTTCTTC. It specifies CATSGSHSYNEQFF.

The chain combines TRBV18 with TRBJ1-2; TRBD1 is a possible D gene (5 bases). V was clipped by 3 bases and J by 1 base, with 12 bases between them. This CDR3 is 15 amino acids long. Germline V lookup: CDR1 KGHSH, CDR2 LQKENI. CDR3 sequence (DNA): TGTGCCAGCTCACCCGGGACGGACCTTAACTATGGCTACACCTTC. Protein: CASSPGTDLNYGYTF.

At least ten counts were recorded for this clonotype. The chain combines TRBV19 with TRBJ2-1; 9 bases match TRBD2. Germline CDR1 LNHDA, CDR2 SQIVND (reference sequence). With V trimmed by 4 bases and J by 8 bases, 15 bases remained unmatched. The CDR3 runs 17 residues. The CDR3 DNA sequence: TGTGCCAGTAGTACGGGTAGCGGGGGAACTGGGTTCCATGAGCAGTTCTTC. It encodes CASSTGSGGTGFHEQFF.